One T cell receptor beta chain is described in this entry. CDR3 size: 13 residues. CDR1 is MNHEY and CDR2 is SMNVEV in the germline V gene (reference sequence). Trimming removed 3 bases from V and 6 bases from J, with 11 bases in between. The sample originates from a study of blood T cell repertoires in COVID-19. In the study overall: Nucleic acid was either cDNA or gDNA, and it came from T cells, B-cell-depleted T cells, or PBMCs.

Original handling: Reference gene primer amplification gave estimated nucleated cell counts. The data were produced by immunoSEQ multiplex PCR, yet TCRdb's version contains in-frame clones alone and is incomplete. V, J and clone size derive from that table, while D and trimming were established from the DNA sequence. Here the sample spans more than 95,000 clones, 60% to 80% being singletons. The clonotype originates from a man aged 55 to 69 with acute or convalescent COVID-19. V usage is TRBV27 and J usage is TRBJ1-1; perhaps TRBD1 as D (5 bases). Sequenced: peripheral blood. CDR3 residues: CASSLGLSSEAFF. Here the CDR3 DNA reads TGTGCCAGCAGTTTGGGGCTGTCCTCTGAAGCTTTCTTT.